These 6 T cell receptor beta chains share one sample of origin, sequenced in a study of T cell clonotyping in hematopoietic cell transplantation. Time point here: recipient sample about 28 days before transplant, after cytoreduction. Sequencing used immunoSEQ multiplex PCR; TCRdb keeps in-frame clones, though not all of them. The sample contains approximately 9,100 clones, 65% to 80% of which appear only once. This material consisted of peripheral blood mononuclear cells, taken before stem cell transplant. These receptors were taken from a man aged 55 to 70 with acute myeloid leukemia. Some clones in this sample may be carry-over from other donors' samples.

V and J are TRBV5-1 and TRBJ2-1; D gene uncertain. CDR3 length: 15 residues. Germline CDR1 and CDR2: SGHRS and YFSETQ. The germline V and J ends were trimmed by 0 bases and 0 bases, with 7 bases remaining between them. The CDR3 protein is CASSLARSSYNEQFF. For the CDR3, the DNA is TGCGCCAGCAGCTTGGCCAGGAGCTCCTACAATGAGCAGTTCTTC. The entire variable domain, with the rest obtained from reference TRBV5-1 and TRBJ2-1, is as follows: KAGVTQTPRYLIKTRGQQVTLSCSPISGHRSVSWYQQTPGQGLQFLFEYFSETQRNKGNFPGRFSGRQFSNSRSEMNVSTLELGDSALYLCASSLARSSYNEQFFGPGTRLTVL.

The chain couples TRBV19 to TRBJ2-6; tentatively, D is TRBD1 (6 bases). The CDR3 has 16 amino acids. Germline CDR1 reads LNHDA; CDR2 reads SQIVND (reference sequence). Trimming removed 6 bases at V and 4 bases at J, with 16 bases between. CDR3 in DNA: TGTGCCAGTAGGTCCACAGGGTTGGCCGGGGCCAACGTCCTGACTTTC. Encoded protein: CASRSTGLAGANVLTF.

This clone was observed a single time. This chain uses TRBV11-2 with TRBJ1-2, with a weak D call TRBD1 (5 bases). The CDR3 totals 15 residues. CDR1 is SGHAT, CDR2 FQNNGV, per germline. Trimming removed 4 bases from V and 0 bases from J, with 12 bases in between. The chain's CDR3 is CASSSNRLTNYGYTF. CDR3 sequence (DNA): TGTGCCAGCAGCTCAAACAGGTTAACTAACTATGGCTACACCTTC.

The J gene is TRBJ2-2, the V gene TRBV27, with TRBD1 matching over 9 bases. The CDR3 loop spans 15 amino acids. V gave up 3 bases and J gave up 4 bases; unmatched junction bases: 3. The germline V gene encodes CDR1 MNHEY and CDR2 SMNVEV (reference sequence). The DNA for the CDR3 is TGTGCCAGCAGTTTGGGACAGGGCTTCACCGGGGAGCTGTTTTTT. Translation: CASSLGQGFTGELFF.

This clone occurred once. The chain couples TRBV7-2 to TRBJ2-3; TRBD2 matches at 14 bases. J lost 1 base, V lost 6 bases, and 9 bases had no gene match. Per germline, CDR1 SGHTA and CDR2 FQGNSA. There are 18 residues in the CDR3. The CDR3 region has the DNA TGTGCCAGCAGGCTCGGGACTAGCGGGGGAGTACGCACAGATACGCAGTATTTT. The encoded protein is CASRLGTSGGVRTDTQYF.

The J gene is TRBJ1-1, the V gene TRBV28, with a possible D match to TRBD1 (6 bases). The CDR3 consists of 14 residues. V gave up 4 bases and J gave up 1 base, with 10 bases separating them. Germline V gene lookup returns CDR1 MDHEN and CDR2 SYDVKM. The CDR3 loop is CASSSGQPNTEAFF. The CDR3 DNA is TGTGCCAGCAGTTCAGGACAGCCGAACACTGAAGCTTTCTTT.